This entry lists 3 T cell receptor beta chains sequenced from one sample in a study of CD8+ T cells in alopecia areata. Sequencing relied on a cDNA template that was reverse transcribed from extracted RNA. The assay was immunoSEQ multiplex PCR, and TCRdb's table has in-frame clones only and misses some. This table holds roughly 250,000 clones, 67% found once. The specimen comprised CD4+ T cells sorted from blood, sampled at week 0. Receptor source: a human donor with alopecia areata.

The chain recombines TRBV15 with TRBJ2-3; D is unclear. V shed 5 bases and J shed 4 bases, with 7 bases lying between them. The CDR3 length is 12 residues. From germline, CDR1 is LNHNV and CDR2 YYDKDF (reference sequence). CDR3: CATSARADTQYF. The CDR3 DNA is TGTGCCACCAGCGCACGTGCAGATACGCAGTATTTT.

The chain employs TRBV5-1 and TRBJ2-2; D may correspond to TRBD1 or TRBD2 (5 bases each). V lost 4 bases and J 9 bases, leaving 13 bases between the germline ends. The germline gives CDR1 SGHRS, CDR2 YFSETQ. This CDR3 contains 13 residues. CDR3: CASSEDGARELFF. The CDR3 nucleotides are TGCGCCAGCAGCGAGGACGGGGCCCGGGAGCTGTTTTTT. The full variable domain, rest sourced from reference TRBV5-1 and TRBJ2-2, is KAGVTQTPRYLIKTRGQQVTLSCSPISGHRSVSWYQQTPGQGLQFLFEYFSETQRNKGNFPGRFSGRQFSNSRSEMNVSTLELGDSALYLCASSEDGARELFFGEGSRLTVL.

The chain is built from TRBV5-1 and TRBJ1-1; no clear D gene. The CDR3 covers 13 residues. Germline CDR1 is SGHRS and CDR2 is YFSETQ. V lost 2 bases and J 1 base, leaving 6 bases between the germline ends. This CDR3 reads CASSFSGNTEAFF. The CDR3 region has the DNA TGCGCCAGCAGCTTTTCAGGGAACACTGAAGCTTTCTTT.